Here is one TCR beta chain with its context. The sample comes from a study of control samples from healthy donors and cancer patients. The CDR3 loop spans 14 amino acids. V dropped 6 bases and J dropped 5; count of bases not matched to a gene: 10. The germline V gene encodes CDR1 SGHRS and CDR2 YFSETQ. Clones were sequenced by immunoSEQ multiplex PCR, and TCRdb holds only the in-frame ones, with some missing. The sample records approximately 180,000 clones, about 90% being singletons. The chain couples TRBV5-1 to TRBJ2-5; TRBD1 matches 7 bases. The TCR comes from a woman aged 40-49 years in good health. The sequencing sample was made of blood. CDR3 nucleotides: TGCGCCAGCACATTCATGGGACAGTTGGAGACCCAGTACTTC. Its protein is CASTFMGQLETQYF. The variable domain in full, completed from reference TRBV5-1 and TRBJ2-5, reads KAGVTQTPRYLIKTRGQQVTLSCSPISGHRSVSWYQQTPGQGLQFLFEYFSETQRNKGNFPGRFSGRQFSNSRSEMNVSTLELGDSALYLCASTFMGQLETQYFGPGTRLLVL.